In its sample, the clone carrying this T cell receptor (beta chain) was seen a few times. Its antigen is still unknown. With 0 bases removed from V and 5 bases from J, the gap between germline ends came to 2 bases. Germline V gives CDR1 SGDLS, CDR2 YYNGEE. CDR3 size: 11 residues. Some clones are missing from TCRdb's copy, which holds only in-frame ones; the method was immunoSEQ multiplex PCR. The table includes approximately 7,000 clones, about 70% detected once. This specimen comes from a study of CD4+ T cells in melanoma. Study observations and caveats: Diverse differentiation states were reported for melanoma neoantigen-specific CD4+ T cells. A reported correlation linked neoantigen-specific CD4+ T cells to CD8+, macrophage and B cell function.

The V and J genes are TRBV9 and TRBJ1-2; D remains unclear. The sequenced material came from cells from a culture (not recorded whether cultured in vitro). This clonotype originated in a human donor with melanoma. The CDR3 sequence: CASSVGYGYTF. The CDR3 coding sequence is TGTGCCAGCAGCGTAGGTTATGGCTACACCTTC. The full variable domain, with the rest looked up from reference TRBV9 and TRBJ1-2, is DSGVTQTPKHLITATGQRVTLRCSPRSGDLSVYWYQQSLDQGLQFLIQYYNGEERAKGNILERFSAQQFPDLHSELNLSSLELGDSALYFCASSVGYGYTFGSGTRLTVV.